Below are 29 T cell receptor beta chains sequenced from a single sample in a study of cytomegalovirus exposure and HLA in healthy donors. The PCR had 60 Vbeta and 13 Jbeta primers. Profiled with immunoSEQ multiplex PCR; TCRdb holds only in-frame clones, not every one. The sample lists tens of thousands of clones; 82% were seen once. The material sequenced was PBMCs. These receptors were taken from a man aged 45-65 years in good health and CMV-seronegative.

The V and J genes are TRBV14 and TRBJ2-2, with 8 bases fitting TRBD2. V lost 5 bases and J lost 2; bases outside the gene matches: 7. CDR1 and CDR2 from the germline V gene are SGHDN and FVKESK. This CDR3 spans 16 amino acids. CDR3 sequence (DNA): TGTGCCAGCAGCTCTAGGACTAGCAGAAACACCGGGGAGCTGTTTTTT. This translates into CASSSRTSRNTGELFF.

The rearrangement links TRBV9 to TRBJ2-1; D perhaps matches TRBD2 (5 bases). The CDR3 spans 16 residues. Germline V gene lookup returns CDR1 SGDLS and CDR2 YYNGEE. Trimming pared 4 bases from V and 0 bases from J, leaving 14 bases between. CDR3 protein: CASSPDSYSSYNEQFF. The CDR3 DNA sequence: TGTGCCAGCAGCCCGGACTCCTACAGCTCCTACAATGAGCAGTTCTTC.

The rearrangement uses TRBV6-4 and TRBJ1-2; TRBD1 aligns across 7 bases. Germline V gene data show CDR1 as MRHNA and CDR2 as SNTAGT. V was pared by 4 bases and J by 8 bases, with 13 bases of the junction left unmatched. The CDR3 sequence is 15 residues long. The CDR3: CASSATGTAVEGYTF. The CDR3 nucleotides are TGTGCCAGCAGTGCCACCGGGACAGCGGTTGAAGGCTACACCTTC.

The chain uses TRBV14 and TRBJ2-1; D uncertain. Trimming removed 0 bases at V and 2 bases at J, with 11 bases between. The germline CDR1 and CDR2 sequences are SGHDN and FVKESK. The CDR3 consists of 16 residues. This chain's CDR3 is CASSQDFGSTYNEQFF. CDR3 in DNA: TGTGCCAGCAGCCAAGATTTCGGGTCGACCTACAATGAGCAGTTCTTC.

This chain uses TRBV10-3 with TRBJ2-5; TRBD2 agrees at 9 bases. Near its end, the DNA agrees better with TRBJ2-7, so the J call may be wrong. The CDR3 is 14 residues long. Germline CDR1 and CDR2: ENHRY and SYGVKD. The CDR3 DNA reads TGTGCCATCAGTGAGGCGGGAGGGACCTACGAGCAGTACTTC. It is translated as CAISEAGGTYEQYF.

This clone was recorded a few times. The chain employs TRBV12-1 and TRBJ1-3; TRBD1 is the table's D call, not checked against the DNA. TRBV12-1 is a known pseudogene. The CDR3 consists of 15 residues. The CDR3 bases are TGTGCCAGCAACATTGGACAGGGCCAAGGAAACACCATATATTTT. It yields the protein CASNIGQGQGNTIYF.

This clone has just one count. The chain joins TRBV7-8 to TRBJ1-2, with no clear D. Trimming removed 0 bases from V and 0 bases from J, with 14 bases in between. From germline, CDR1 is SGHVS and CDR2 FQNEAQ. CDR3 size: 17 residues. This CDR3 is CASSLAQSWGANYGYTF. The CDR3 DNA is TGTGCCAGCAGCTTAGCGCAGTCCTGGGGAGCTAACTATGGCTACACCTTC.

The CDR3 is CASSFPTGGGGELFF. CDR3 nucleotides: TGTGCCAGCAGCTTTCCGACAGGGGGCGGCGGGGAGCTGTTTTTT. The chain carries TRBV7-2 and TRBJ2-2; 10 bases are a match to TRBD1. V lost 3 bases to trimming and J lost 7 bases; unmatched junction nucleotides: 5. CDR3 length equals 15 residues. CDR1 and CDR2 (germline): SGHTA, FQGNSA.

The V call is TRBV2, the J call TRBJ1-2; D possibly corresponds to TRBD1 (5 bases). The CDR3 totals 14 residues. The ends were cut back, 8 bases at V and 5 bases at J, with 18 bases in the middle. Germline V lookup: CDR1 SNHLY, CDR2 FYNNEI. The CDR3 loop reads CASSAETDSYGYTF. CDR3 DNA sequence: TGTGCCAGCTCAGCCGAGACAGACTCTTATGGCTACACCTTC.

The J gene is TRBJ1-1, the V gene TRBV28; the D gene is possibly TRBD1 (6 bases). Trimming left V 7 bases short and J 5 bases short, with 17 bases between. CDR3 length: 14 residues. The germline gives CDR1 MDHEN, CDR2 SYDVKM. The CDR3 region has the DNA TGTGCCAGCACCCCAGTGGGGGCTCGAACTGAAGCTTTCTTT. Translation: CASTPVGARTEAFF.

This sequence joins TRBV14 and TRBJ2-1, with D possibly matching TRBD2 (5 bases). CDR1 is SGHDN, CDR2 FVKESK, per germline. V lost 0 bases, J lost 0 bases, and 12 bases lay in between. The CDR3 consists of 17 residues. The CDR3 sequence is CASSQEVGGGSYNEQFF. DNA of the CDR3: TGTGCCAGCAGCCAAGAAGTCGGAGGTGGCTCCTACAATGAGCAGTTCTTC. The full variable domain, completed using reference TRBV14 and TRBJ2-1, is EAGVTQFPSHSVIEKGQTVTLRCDPISGHDNLYWYRRVMGKEIKFLLHFVKESKQDESGMPNNRFLAERTGGTYSTLKVQPAELEDSGVYFCASSQEVGGGSYNEQFFGPGTRLTVL.

The chain employs TRBV10-3 and TRBJ2-7; D remains unclear. Looked up from germline, CDR1 is ENHRY and CDR2 is SYGVKD. The V and J ends lost 2 bases and 5 bases respectively, with 13 bases between them. This CDR3 has 14 amino acids. The CDR3 region is CAISEVGAPDEQYF. The DNA for the CDR3 is TGTGCCATCAGTGAGGTGGGCGCGCCAGACGAGCAGTACTTC.

This chain connects TRBV30 to TRBJ2-5; the D is unclear. Looked up from germline, CDR1 is GTSNPN and CDR2 is SVGIG (reference sequence). This CDR3 is built from 12 residues. Deletions cut 2 bases from V and 4 bases from J, with 8 bases between. Here the CDR3 reads CAWSPVAETQYF. The CDR3 region has the DNA TGTGCCTGGAGTCCTGTAGCAGAGACCCAGTACTTC.

The chain is built from TRBV4-1 and TRBJ2-1; possible D gene TRBD1, 5 bases. This CDR3 contains 15 residues. Germline V gene lookup returns CDR1 MGHRA and CDR2 YSYEKL. The germline V and J ends were trimmed by 0 bases and 9 bases, with 15 bases remaining between them. The CDR3 DNA follows: TGCGCCAGCAGCCAAGATCTTGCAAGTCAGGGTGAGCAGTTCTTC. Amino acids: CASSQDLASQGEQFF.

The chain couples TRBV2 to TRBJ2-1, with 7 bases lining up with TRBD2. The CDR3 covers 14 residues. The junction had 3 bases not matched to a gene; V was cut back by 2 bases and J by 5 bases. In germline, CDR1 is SNHLY, CDR2 FYNNEI. CDR3 sequence reads: CASSELAGDNEQFF. The CDR3 DNA reads TGTGCCAGCAGTGAACTGGCGGGGGACAATGAGCAGTTCTTC.

This rearrangement joins TRBV19 to TRBJ1-2; possible D gene TRBD1, 5 bases. CDR3 length equals 12 residues. Germline V lookup: CDR1 LNHDA, CDR2 SQIVND (reference sequence). The ends were cut back, 6 bases at V and 3 bases at J, with 8 bases in the middle. CDR3 sequence (DNA): TGTGCCAGTAGGACAGAATACTATGGCTACACCTTC. Amino acids: CASRTEYYGYTF. The full variable domain, with the rest looked up from reference TRBV19 and TRBJ1-2, is DGGITQSPKYLFRKEGQNVTLSCEQNLNHDAMYWYRQDPGQGLRLIYYSQIVNDFQKGDIAEGYSVSREKKESFPLTVTSAQKNPTAFYLCASRTEYYGYTFGSGTRLTVV.

In its sample, this clone was seen once. The chain combines TRBV10-3 with TRBJ2-1; 8 nucleotides align to TRBD2. The germline V gene encodes CDR1 ENHRY and CDR2 SYGVKD. The V segment lost 10 bases and the J segment 7 bases; nucleotides outside the gene matches: 15. This CDR3 has 15 residues. In DNA, the CDR3 is TGTGCCACCCGAGGAGGACTAGCCTGGAGGAATGAGCAGTTCTTC. Protein sequence: CATRGGLAWRNEQFF.

V is TRBV29-1 and J is TRBJ2-5; D is possibly TRBD1 (6 bases). Germline V CDR1 and CDR2: SQVTM, ANQGSEA. With 5 bases removed from V and 2 bases from J, the gap between germline ends came to 12 bases. There are 13 residues in the CDR3. DNA for the CDR3: TGCAGCGTTACAGGGTTGTGGCAAGAGACCCAGTACTTC. Its translation is CSVTGLWQETQYF.

V is TRBV28 and J is TRBJ1-3; possible D gene TRBD1, 5 bases. V lost 7 bases and J lost 1, with 17 bases in between. This CDR3 has 16 amino acids. CDR1 is MDHEN, CDR2 SYDVKM, per germline. The CDR3 nucleotides read TGTGCCAGCATCGCCCCACGGGGGGGATCTGGAAACACCATATATTTT. This encodes CASIAPRGGSGNTIYF.

The chain links TRBV7-2 to TRBJ2-5; 11 bases align to TRBD2. The CDR3 length is 16 residues. Germline loops: CDR1 SGHTA, CDR2 FQGNSA. The V segment lost 5 bases and the J segment 2 bases; nucleotides outside the gene matches: 7. CDR3 sequence (DNA): TGTGCCAGCAGCCCAGGGACTAGCGGAAATCAAGAGACCCAGTACTTC. It is translated as CASSPGTSGNQETQYF.

V gene TRBV11-2 combines with J gene TRBJ2-3; 7 bases match TRBD2. V lost 3 bases, J lost 1 base, and 1 base stayed unmatched. This CDR3 is built from 14 residues. Germline V gene sequence: CDR1 SGHAT, CDR2 FQNNGV. The CDR3 nucleotides are TGTGCCAGCAGCTTGGGGGGGGGCACAGATACGCAGTATTTT. Encoded protein: CASSLGGGTDTQYF.

The chain recombines TRBV5-4 with TRBJ2-7; TRBD1 matches at 9 bases. The CDR3 length is 16 residues. Germline values: CDR1 SGHNT, CDR2 YYREEE (reference sequence). After removal of 0 bases from V and 0 bases from J, the junction contained 4 bases not matched to a gene. The chain's CDR3 is CASSLGTGVSSYEQYF. Here the CDR3 DNA reads TGTGCCAGCAGCTTGGGGACAGGGGTCAGCTCCTACGAGCAGTACTTC.

This chain connects TRBV7-3 to TRBJ2-3; D perhaps matches TRBD1 (5 bases). CDR3 length: 14 amino acids. Trimming removed 5 bases from V and 2 bases from J, with 11 bases in between. The germline CDR1 and CDR2 sequences are SGHTA and FQGTGA. The CDR3 DNA follows: TGTGCCAGCAGCCCATCGACAGTCACAGATACGCAGTATTTT. Its translation is CASSPSTVTDTQYF. The entire variable domain, with the rest obtained from reference TRBV7-3 and TRBJ2-3, is as follows: GAGVSQTPSNKVTEKGKYVELRCDPISGHTALYWYRQSLGQGPEFLIYFQGTGAADDSGLPNDRFFAVRPEGSVSTLKIQRTERGDSAVYLCASSPSTVTDTQYFGPGTRLTVL.

The V gene is TRBV10-3, the J gene TRBJ1-2, with a weak D call TRBD1 (6 bases). With 6 bases removed from V and 4 bases from J, the gap between germline ends came to 9 bases. CDR3 length: 12 residues. Germline V gene data show CDR1 as ENHRY and CDR2 as SYGVKD. Written as DNA, the CDR3 is TGTGCCATCAGGGAACAGGGCTATGGCTACACCTTC. Translation gives CAIREQGYGYTF.

The chain couples TRBV2 to TRBJ1-4; 8 bases line up with TRBD1. Trimming took 6 bases from V and 6 from J; bases not matched to a gene: 15. CDR3 length: 17 amino acids. Germline V lookup: CDR1 SNHLY, CDR2 FYNNEI. The DNA of the CDR3 is TGTGCCAGCAGCGCCATCTCCCCGGGACAGGCCGATGAAAAACTGTTTTTT. It is translated as CASSAISPGQADEKLFF.

V and J are TRBV4-2 and TRBJ2-2, with D perhaps matching TRBD2 (6 bases). V lost 0 bases and J lost 4, with 15 bases in between. The germline V gene has CDR1 LGHNA and CDR2 YNFKEQ. The CDR3 has 17 amino acids. CDR3 loop: CASSQEGIADFTGELFF. In DNA form, the CDR3 reads TGTGCCAGCAGCCAAGAGGGAATAGCGGATTTCACCGGGGAGCTGTTTTTT.

This chain joins TRBV19 and TRBJ2-1; D may be TRBD2 (5 bases). Germline CDR1 LNHDA, CDR2 SQIVND (reference sequence). The CDR3 runs 14 residues. Trimming removed 3 bases from V and 10 bases from J, with 16 bases in between. This CDR3 reads CASSIGGGFWEQFF. The CDR3 region has the DNA TGTGCCAGTAGTATCGGCGGCGGGTTTTGGGAGCAGTTCTTC.

This sequence joins TRBV9 and TRBJ2-1; 16 positions agree with TRBD2. Germline V gene sequence: CDR1 SGDLS, CDR2 YYNGEE. The CDR3 is 20 amino acids. V lost 0 bases and J lost 6; bases outside the gene matches: 12. The CDR3 DNA sequence: TGTGCCAGCAGCGTAGAAGTTGGGACTAGCGGGAGGGCCTTTCTCAATGAGCAGTTCTTC. Translating gives CASSVEVGTSGRAFLNEQFF.

This clone was recorded a few times. The chain has TRBV28 and TRBJ1-5; a weak D match, TRBD1 (6 bases). V shed 6 bases and J shed 7 bases, with 16 bases lying between them. The germline CDR1 and CDR2 sequences are MDHEN and SYDVKM. This CDR3 comprises 14 residues. The CDR3 DNA sequence: TGTGCCAGCAGCTTAAACAGGGAGTACCAGCCCCAGCATTTT. It encodes CASSLNREYQPQHF.